Listed below are T cell receptor beta chains from one sample, sequenced in a study of technical replicates of blood from a few donors. Clones were sequenced by immunoSEQ multiplex PCR, and TCRdb holds only the in-frame ones, with some missing. The table records roughly 68,000 clones, 95% to 97% of them present only once. The source material was T cells isolated from PBMCs. These receptors were taken from a human donor in good health. Each CDR3 is given with its conserved first and last residue. D genes are given only for firm matches. Only part of the rows carry a size: once, few, many, or a class if the clone is expanded.

TRBD2,TRBJ2-1,TRBV9,.,CASSVGGLAASYNEQFF,TGTGCCAGCAGCGTAGGAGGACTAGCGGCCTCCTACAATGAGCAGTTCTTC
.,TRBJ1-5,TRBV28,.,CASSYPWTVPNQPQHF,TGTGCCAGCAGTTACCCGTGGACTGTCCCAAATCAGCCCCAGCATTTT
TRBD1,TRBJ1-1,TRBV7-3,.,CASSMDRVNTEAFF,TGTGCCAGCTCAATGGACAGGGTGAACACTGAAGCTTTCTTT
.,TRBJ2-7,TRBV14,.,CASSQDPRTYEQYF,TGTGCCAGCAGCCAAGATCCTAGGACCTACGAGCAGTACTTC
TRBD2,TRBJ2-7,TRBV10-3,.,CASGLAGAYEQYF,TGTGCCTCGGGACTAGCGGGAGCCTACGAGCAGTACTTC
.,TRBJ1-5,TRBV7-8,.,CASSLAEGGQPQHF,TGTGCCAGCAGCTTAGCTGAGGGGGGGCAGCCCCAGCATTTT
.,TRBJ1-1,TRBV2,.,CASSGPTEAFF,TGTGCCAGCAGTGGTCCGACTGAAGCTTTCTTT
TRBD2,TRBJ2-2,TRBV7-3,.,CASRRVAGGPNTGELFF,TGTGCCAGCAGAAGGGTAGCGGGAGGGCCGAACACCGGGGAGCTGTTTTTT
.,TRBJ2-7,TRBV7-6,.,CASSLGPNYEQYF,TGTGCCAGCAGCTTAGGTCCTAACTACGAGCAGTACTTC
.,TRBJ1-1,TRBV19,.,CASRHTERNTEAFF,TGTGCCAGTAGGCATACAGAAAGGAACACTGAAGCTTTCTTT
.,TRBJ2-3,TRBV7-5,.,CVRSIMPGLAGESSTDTQYF,TGTGTCAGAAGCATAATGCCCGGACTAGCGGGAGAGTCTAGCACAGATACGCAGTATTTT
TRBD2,TRBJ2-3,TRBV27,once,CASTHRGLAGPYTDTQYF,TGTGCCAGCACTCATCGGGGACTAGCGGGGCCTTACACAGATACGCAGTATTTT
TRBD2,TRBJ2-7,TRBV11-3,.,CASSSLLIAGEYEQYF,TGTGCCAGCAGCTCCCTGCTAATAGCGGGAGAGTACGAGCAGTACTTC
TRBD1,TRBJ2-5,TRBV19,.,CASSGPGQGETQYF,TGTGCCAGTAGTGGGCCGGGACAGGGAGAGACCCAGTACTTC
.,TRBJ2-7,TRBV4-1,.,CASSQERGNEQYF,TGCGCCAGCAGCCAAGAACGAGGGAACGAGCAGTACTTC
TRBD1,TRBJ2-5,TRBV5-6,.,CASSHGQGRPSQYF,TGTGCCAGCAGCCATGGACAGGGGAGGCCGTCCCAGTACTTC
.,TRBJ1-5,TRBV18,.,CASSDGGTLVTGNQPQHF,TGTGCCAGCTCAGACGGAGGGACTCTGGTAACGGGCAATCAGCCCCAGCATTTT